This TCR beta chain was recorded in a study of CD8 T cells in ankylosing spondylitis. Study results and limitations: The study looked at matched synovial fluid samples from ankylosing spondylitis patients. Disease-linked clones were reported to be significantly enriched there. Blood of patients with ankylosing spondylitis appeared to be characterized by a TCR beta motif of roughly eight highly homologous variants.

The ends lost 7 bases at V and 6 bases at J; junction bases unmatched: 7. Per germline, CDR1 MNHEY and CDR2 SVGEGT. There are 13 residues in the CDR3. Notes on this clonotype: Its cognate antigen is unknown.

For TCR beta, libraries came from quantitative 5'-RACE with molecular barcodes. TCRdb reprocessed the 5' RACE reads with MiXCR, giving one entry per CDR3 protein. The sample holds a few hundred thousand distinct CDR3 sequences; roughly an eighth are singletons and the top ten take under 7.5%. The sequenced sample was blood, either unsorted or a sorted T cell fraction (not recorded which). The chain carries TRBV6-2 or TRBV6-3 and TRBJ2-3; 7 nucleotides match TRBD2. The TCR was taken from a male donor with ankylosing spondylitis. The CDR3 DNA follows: TGTGCCAGCAACGCGCGGGGGAGCGATACGCAGTATTTT. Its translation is CASNARGSDTQYF.